Described below is a single T cell receptor beta chain sequence and its context. Germline V lookup: CDR1 SGHRS, CDR2 YFSETQ. Deletions cut 0 bases from V and 5 bases from J, with 11 bases between. The CDR3 is 15 residues long. This entry is derived from a study of cytomegalovirus exposure and HLA in healthy donors. A multiplex PCR was run with 60 Vbeta primers and 13 Jbeta primers. The table came from immunoSEQ multiplex PCR; TCRdb's copy has only in-frame clones and leaves some out. In the table there are around 210,000 clones, roughly 85% of which are singletons. This sequence joins TRBV5-1 and TRBJ2-2; TRBD2 might be the D (5 bases). The sequenced sample was PBMCs. This TCR was sampled from a girl aged 2 to 10 in good health and CMV-seronegative. In nucleotides, the CDR3 is TGCGCCAGCAGCTTGGTCGGGGATCGGACCGGGGAGCTGTTTTTT. Translated, it gives CASSLVGDRTGELFF.